This TCR beta chain comes out of a study of blood T cell repertoires in COVID-19. Whole-study context: Samples of COVID-19 (acute and convalescent) were obtained from the United States, Italy and Spain. PBMCs, B-cell-depleted T cells, or T cells were the source of the cDNA or gDNA that made up the material.

In the authors' workflow: Amplification of reference gene primers was used by the study to estimate nucleated cell counts. The data were produced by immunoSEQ multiplex PCR, yet TCRdb's version contains in-frame clones alone and is incomplete. From that table come the V and J calls and clone size; the DNA was used to work out D and trimming. Of a few hundred thousand clones in the sample, about four fifths were seen once. The CDR3 sequence is 16 residues long. Germline CDR1 ENHRY, CDR2 SYGVKD. V shed 4 bases and J shed 0 bases, with 16 bases lying between them. Donors in Cohort 3 counted as recovered after two negative PCRs, clearance, or symptom resolution.

The chain uses TRBV10-3 and TRBJ2-7; no reliable D call. Material for sequencing was PBMCs or T cells enriched from blood (not recorded which). The source of this sequence is a man aged 45 to 65 who had recovered from COVID-19. The CDR3, as DNA: TGTGCCATCAGTGTTACCCCCCTTTCCAGCTCCTACGAGCAGTACTTC. Amino acid sequence: CAISVTPLSSSYEQYF.